The 4 T cell receptor beta chains below come from one sample, sequenced in a study of PD-1 blockade in classical Hodgkin lymphoma. The method was immunoSEQ multiplex PCR; TCRdb's version includes in-frame clones alone and lacks a portion of them. The sample consists of 9,500 to 10,000 clones, around 79% of them appearing once. The time point denotes: cycle 4 day 1 (C4D1), after five to seven weeks of nivolumab. Brentuximab vedotin exposure varied among the patients, all of whom had relapsed after autologous stem cell transplantation. CD4+ T cells were purified from thawed PBMCs by magnetic negative selection. Source: CD4+ T cells from blood, taken before the fourth cycle of nivolumab. The receptors were gathered from a human donor with classical Hodgkin lymphoma.

The V gene is TRBV19, the J gene TRBJ1-2; perhaps TRBD1 as D (5 bases). V lost 11 bases, J lost 8 bases, and 24 bases lay in between. The length of the CDR3 is 14 residues. Per the germline V gene, CDR1 is LNHDA and CDR2 is SQIVND (reference sequence). The CDR3 sequence is CAAAGTAFSGGYTF. The CDR3 DNA follows: TGTGCCGCTGCCGGGACGGCTTTCTCCGGGGGCTACACCTTC.

V and J are TRBV19 and TRBJ2-3; D gene uncertain. V lost 4 bases to trimming and J lost 6 bases, with 11 bases between them. The germline V gene has CDR1 LNHDA and CDR2 SQIVND (reference sequence). The CDR3 is 13 residues long. The CDR3 region is CASSSRPVDTQYF. The CDR3 DNA follows: TGTGCCAGTAGTAGCCGACCCGTGGATACGCAGTATTTT. Full variable domain (outside the CDR3, taken from reference TRBV19 and TRBJ2-3): DGGITQSPKYLFRKEGQNVTLSCEQNLNHDAMYWYRQDPGQGLRLIYYSQIVNDFQKGDIAEGYSVSREKKESFPLTVTSAQKNPTAFYLCASSSRPVDTQYFGPGTRLTVL.

This chain joins TRBV20-1 and TRBJ1-2; D gene uncertain. The V gene's germline CDR1 is DFQATT and CDR2 SNEGSKA (reference sequence). The germline V and J ends were trimmed by 5 bases and 0 bases, with 1 base remaining between them. The length of the CDR3 is 10 residues. CDR3 sequence reads: CSAANYGYTF. CDR3 coding DNA: TGCAGTGCTGCTAACTATGGCTACACCTTC.

The chain uses TRBV5-1 and TRBJ2-5; 10 nucleotides align to TRBD1. The V gene end was trimmed by 0 bases and the J gene end by 1 base; junction bases not matched to a gene: 6. The germline gives CDR1 SGHRS, CDR2 YFSETQ. This CDR3 region has 17 residues. The CDR3 DNA is TGCGCCAGCAGCTTGGGATCCGGGACAGGGGCCCAAGAGACCCAGTACTTC. Protein: CASSLGSGTGAQETQYF. The full variable domain, in which reference TRBV5-1 and TRBJ2-5 provide the parts outside the CDR3, is KAGVTQTPRYLIKTRGQQVTLSCSPISGHRSVSWYQQTPGQGLQFLFEYFSETQRNKGNFPGRFSGRQFSNSRSEMNVSTLELGDSALYLCASSLGSGTGAQETQYFGPGTRLLVL.